What follows are 19 T cell receptor beta chains derived from one specimen sequenced in a study of human T cells and chemical hapten exposure. Time point meaning: patch test 3, about 24 weeks after DPC sensitization. Treatment described: therapeutic diphenylcyclopropenone sensitization with weekly scalp DPC. One entry per CDR3 protein results from TCRdb running MiXCR on the RACE reads. The repertoire consists of roughly 150,000 distinct CDR3 sequences, with roughly 25% occurring once and the leading ten covering 2.1%. The specimen was whole blood, collected in connection with sensitization to the hapten diphenylcyclopropenone (DPC). The receptors here all came from a young woman with alopecia areata. Some clones in this sample may be carry-over from other donors' samples.

The rearrangement links TRBV7-3 to TRBJ1-6, with 8 nucleotides matching TRBD1. J lost 10 bases, V lost 5 bases, and 10 bases had no gene match. Germline V gives CDR1 SGHTA, CDR2 FQGTGA. The CDR3 runs to 15 residues. CDR3 nucleotide sequence: TGTGCCAGCAGCGCCACGACAGGGGCGAGGTCACCCCTCCACTTT. The encoded protein is CASSATTGARSPLHF.

V gene TRBV6-5 combines with J gene TRBJ2-7; the match to TRBD1 covers 7 bases. From germline, CDR1 is MNHEY and CDR2 SVGAGI. V trimming: 7 bases; J trimming: 3 bases; junction bases outside the gene matches: 6. The CDR3 has 13 amino acids. The CDR3 nucleotides are TGTGCCAGCACCCAACGACAGGGCTACGAGCAGTACTTC. It codes for CASTQRQGYEQYF.

This clonotype was counted only a few times. The chain is built from TRBV7-3 and TRBJ2-7; perhaps TRBD2 as D (5 bases). V was clipped by 7 bases and J by 1 base, with 8 bases between them. The germline CDR1 and CDR2 sequences are SGHTA and FQGTGA. This CDR3 is built from 12 residues. CDR3 DNA: TGTGCCAGCAAGCGGCAATCCTACGAGCAGTACTTC. This sequence encodes CASKRQSYEQYF.

This clonotype occurred a few times. The chain recombines TRBV19 with TRBJ1-5, with a tentative D call TRBD1 (6 bases). Between the trimmed V and J ends, which lost 3 bases and 2 bases, there was a span of 17 bases. The CDR3 is 17 residues long. Germline V lookup: CDR1 LNHDA, CDR2 SQIVND (reference sequence). Here the CDR3 reads CASSIAWDTTGNQPQHF. CDR3 DNA sequence: TGTGCCAGTAGTATTGCGTGGGACACCACGGGCAATCAGCCCCAGCATTTT.

The chain carries TRBV4-1 and TRBJ1-4; D ambiguous. V lost 4 bases, J lost 7 bases, and 10 bases lay in between. Germline lookup yields CDR1 MGHRA and CDR2 YSYEKL. The CDR3 is 13 residues long. The CDR3 spells CASSLRLTEKLFF. The DNA of the CDR3 is TGCGCCAGCAGCCTTAGACTGACTGAAAAACTGTTTTTT.

This sequence joins TRBV20-1 and TRBJ2-1; 8 bases agree with TRBD2. The CDR3 loop spans 16 amino acids. V dropped 0 bases and J dropped 7; count of bases not matched to a gene: 11. From germline, CDR1 is DFQATT and CDR2 SNEGSKA (reference sequence). This chain's CDR3 is CSARDEGTSVRNEQFF. CDR3 in DNA: TGCAGTGCTAGAGACGAGGGGACTAGTGTGCGTAATGAGCAGTTCTTC.

The V gene is TRBV29-1, the J gene TRBJ1-1, with D possibly matching TRBD1 (5 bases). Germline values: CDR1 SQVTM, CDR2 ANQGSEA. CDR3 length equals 14 residues. Trimming cost V 7 bases and J 4 bases, with 19 bases left between them. This CDR3 reads CSGGRHGSGTEAFF. In DNA, the CDR3 is TGCAGCGGGGGCCGACACGGCAGTGGCACTGAAGCTTTCTTT.

This clonotype was detected a few times. J is TRBJ2-1 and V is TRBV6-6; 12 positions agree with TRBD2. V shed 6 bases and J 5 bases; nucleotides not matched to a gene: 2. Germline V CDR1 and CDR2: MNHNY, SVGAGI (reference sequence). This CDR3 spans 14 amino acids. CDR3 sequence: CASSRLAGDNEQFF. The CDR3 DNA sequence: TGTGCCAGCAGCCGACTAGCGGGGGACAATGAGCAGTTCTTC.

The chain recombines TRBV27 with TRBJ2-1, with D possibly matching TRBD1 (5 bases). The CDR3 consists of 14 residues. V was clipped by 3 bases and J by 7 bases, with 13 bases between them. Per the germline V gene, CDR1 is MNHEY and CDR2 is SMNVEV (reference sequence). The CDR3 here is CASSFSRAANEQFF. The CDR3 DNA follows: TGTGCCAGCAGTTTCAGCAGGGCGGCTAATGAGCAGTTCTTC.

The sample holds one count of this clonotype. The V and J genes are TRBV29-1 and TRBJ1-2; perhaps TRBD1 as D (5 bases). The CDR3 is 14 amino acids. The germline CDR1 and CDR2 sequences are SQVTM and ANQGSEA. With 2 bases removed from V and 13 bases from J, the gap between germline ends came to 23 bases. CDR3 sequence reads: CSVERGRVGAPLTF. In DNA, the CDR3 is TGCAGCGTTGAAAGAGGCAGGGTAGGGGCCCCGCTCACCTTC.

The V gene is TRBV4-1, the J gene TRBJ2-7; weak D call: TRBD1 (6 bases). V lost 3 bases to trimming and J lost 4 bases, with 25 bases between them. CDR3 size: 18 residues. Germline V gene sequence: CDR1 MGHRA, CDR2 YSYEKL. This chain's CDR3 is CASSHWGRGIPFEYEQYF. The CDR3 nucleotides read TGCGCCAGCAGCCATTGGGGCAGGGGCATACCCTTTGAGTACGAGCAGTACTTC.

The rearrangement uses TRBV25-1 and TRBJ2-1; 8 bases are shared with TRBD1. CDR3 length: 14 amino acids. Unmatched junction bases numbered 7, after V lost 4 bases and J lost 8 bases. Germline V lookup: CDR1 MGHDK, CDR2 SYGVNS. The CDR3: CASSGTGRMDEQFF. The DNA of the CDR3 is TGTGCCAGCAGTGGGACAGGGCGGATGGATGAGCAGTTCTTC.

This clonotype was observed a handful of times. The gene calls are TRBV20-1 and TRBJ1-3, with 12 bases lining up with TRBD1. V lost 2 bases to trimming and J lost 8 bases; unmatched junction nucleotides: 10. There are 16 residues in the CDR3. Germline V lookup: CDR1 DFQATT, CDR2 SNEGSKA (reference sequence). CDR3 DNA sequence: TGCAGTGCTAGACCCCCGGGACAGGGGGCGAAGGACACCATATATTTT. Translation: CSARPPGQGAKDTIYF.

This clonotype came up a few times. The CDR3 loop reads CASSQESRTYEQYF. As DNA, the CDR3 is TGTGCCAGCAGCCAAGAAAGTCGGACTTACGAGCAGTACTTC. V and J are TRBV3-1 and TRBJ2-7; possible D gene TRBD2, 5 bases. Deletions cut 0 bases from V and 4 bases from J, with 10 bases between. The CDR3 spans 14 residues. Germline V gene sequence: CDR1 LGHDT, CDR2 YNNKEL (reference sequence).

This clonotype was detected only a few times. The rearrangement uses TRBV5-1 and TRBJ2-1; maybe TRBD2 (6 bases). Trimming cost V 4 bases and J 8 bases, with 16 bases left between them. Germline CDR1 SGHRS, CDR2 YFSETQ. The CDR3 covers 14 residues. CDR3 sequence (DNA): TGCGCCAGCAGCAAAGGGACTGGATTTTATGAGCAGTTCTTC. Translation gives CASSKGTGFYEQFF. Supplemented by reference TRBV5-1 and TRBJ2-1, the full variable domain reads KAGVTQTPRYLIKTRGQQVTLSCSPISGHRSVSWYQQTPGQGLQFLFEYFSETQRNKGNFPGRFSGRQFSNSRSEMNVSTLELGDSALYLCASSKGTGFYEQFFGPGTRLTVL.

This clonotype appeared a few times. This sequence joins TRBV4-1 and TRBJ2-7, with 7 bases fitting TRBD1. In germline, CDR1 is MGHRA, CDR2 YSYEKL. This CDR3 comprises 12 residues. Losses at the gene ends were 2 bases for V and 6 bases for J; bases not matched to a gene: 1. The chain's CDR3 is CASSQNRGEQYF. DNA of the CDR3: TGCGCCAGCAGCCAAAACAGGGGCGAGCAGTACTTC.

Worth noting for this clonotype: A clone one base away is much larger, so this may be a read error. Likely a read error: the CDR3 ends without its conserved phenylalanine or tryptophan. This chain joins TRBV7-2 and TRBJ2-3; 12 nucleotides agree with TRBD2. There are 16 residues in the CDR3. Germline assignment: CDR1 SGHTA and CDR2 FQGNSA. With 5 bases clipped from V and 10 bases from J, the junction kept 13 bases outside the gene matches. CDR3 bases: TGTGCCAGCAGCCCCCAGACTAGCGGGAGAGGGGGGTCGCAGTATTCT. Translating it yields CASSPQTSGRGGSQYS.

This clonotype has a handful of counts. This chain joins TRBV7-8 and TRBJ2-7, with TRBD1 matching over 7 bases. V was pared by 8 bases and J by 6 bases, with 13 bases of the junction left unmatched. From germline, CDR1 is SGHVS and CDR2 FQNEAQ. This CDR3 region has 14 residues. CDR3 nucleotides: TGTGCCAGCGGCCTAAGGGACAGTCGGCTCGAGCAGTACTTC. Translation: CASGLRDSRLEQYF.

This chain uses TRBV7-3 with TRBJ2-2; D might be TRBD2 (5 bases). The germline gives CDR1 SGHTA, CDR2 FQGTGA. The CDR3 is 13 amino acids. The V end lost 3 bases, the J end lost 6 bases, and 8 bases lay between the germline ends. The CDR3 here is CASSLASSGELFF. The CDR3 bases are TGTGCCAGCAGCTTGGCTAGCTCCGGGGAGCTGTTTTTT.